This T cell receptor (beta chain) was sequenced in a study of shared clonotypes between healthy human individuals. Study summary: Aged between 18 and 49, the donors were two women and three men. Study-level findings and limits: Against clonotypes common to all four donors, non-shared ones had lower generation probabilities.

A note on this clone: Its antigen is not known.

Here immunoSEQ multiplex PCR was the method, and the copy in TCRdb shows in-frame clones only, minus some. In the table there are about 680,000 clones, around 90% of which are singletons. This CDR3 has 13 residues. In germline, CDR1 is MNHNS, CDR2 SASEGT. The V gene lost 6 bases and the J gene lost 2 bases, with 10 bases spanning the gap. Naive CD8 populations comprised CD45RO-negative cells positively selected for CCR7, excluding terminally differentiated effector memory CD45RA+ cells. Within Nashville, Tennessee resided all donors, each a Caucasian adult. Sequencing was done on a sample of naive CD8+ T cells sorted from blood. This sequence joins TRBV6-1 and TRBJ1-1; maybe TRBD1 (6 bases). The TCR was taken from a young man in good health. The CDR3 spells CASRGAGNTEAFF. The CDR3 DNA reads TGTGCCAGCAGGGGGGCCGGCAACACTGAAGCTTTCTTT.